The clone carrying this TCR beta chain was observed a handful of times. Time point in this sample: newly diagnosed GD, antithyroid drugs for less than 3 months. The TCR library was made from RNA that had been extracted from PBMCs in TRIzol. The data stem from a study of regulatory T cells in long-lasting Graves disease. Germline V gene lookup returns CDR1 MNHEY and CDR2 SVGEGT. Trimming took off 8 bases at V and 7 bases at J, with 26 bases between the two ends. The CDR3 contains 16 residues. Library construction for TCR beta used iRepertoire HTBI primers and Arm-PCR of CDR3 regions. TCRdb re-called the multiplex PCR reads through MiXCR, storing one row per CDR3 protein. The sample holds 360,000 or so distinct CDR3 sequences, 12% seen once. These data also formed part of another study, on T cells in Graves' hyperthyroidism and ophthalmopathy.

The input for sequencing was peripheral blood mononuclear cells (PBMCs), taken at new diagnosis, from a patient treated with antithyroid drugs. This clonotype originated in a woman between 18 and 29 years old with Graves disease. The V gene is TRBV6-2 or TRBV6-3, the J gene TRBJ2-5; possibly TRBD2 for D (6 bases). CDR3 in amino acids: CASFRGAPSFPGTQYF. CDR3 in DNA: TGTGCCAGCTTCCGCGGGGCCCCCAGTTTCCCCGGGACCCAGTACTTC.